The next 16 T cell receptor beta chains were all read from a single sample in a study of chemoradiotherapy in HPV16-positive cancers. Using immunoSEQ multiplex PCR, the repertoire was profiled, and TCRdb retains in-frame clones only, with some absent. The sample yields about 12,000 clones, roughly 70% seen once. This sample was gathered from a patient who underwent chemoradiotherapy. Source of these receptors: a human donor with HPV-associated anogenital cancer.

The chain couples TRBV7-9 to TRBJ2-1; TRBD1 matches 9 bases. The germline V gene has CDR1 SEHNR and CDR2 FQNEAQ (reference sequence). V trimming: 5 bases; J trimming: 8 bases; junction bases outside the gene matches: 13. This CDR3 is built from 16 residues. The CDR3: CASSPLGTGMSYEQFF. CDR3 bases: TGTGCCAGCAGCCCGTTAGGGACAGGGATGTCCTATGAGCAGTTCTTC.

The chain combines TRBV9 with TRBJ2-1; no clear D. Germline values: CDR1 SGDLS, CDR2 YYNGEE. Between the trimmed V and J ends, which lost 0 bases and 7 bases, there was a span of 14 bases. The CDR3 is 15 residues long. The CDR3 DNA sequence: TGTGCCAGCAGCGTAGGGACCACGCTTGGGAATGAGCAGTTCTTC. It encodes CASSVGTTLGNEQFF. Full variable domain (rest looked up from reference TRBV9 and TRBJ2-1): DSGVTQTPKHLITATGQRVTLRCSPRSGDLSVYWYQQSLDQGLQFLIQYYNGEERAKGNILERFSAQQFPDLHSELNLSSLELGDSALYFCASSVGTTLGNEQFFGPGTRLTVL.

V is TRBV10-3 and J is TRBJ2-7; 10 bases align to TRBD2. The germline CDR1 and CDR2 sequences are ENHRY and SYGVKD. The length of the CDR3 is 14 residues. Trimming cost V 6 bases and J 0 bases; bases outside gene matches: 2. Here the CDR3 reads CAIRGLANSYEQYF. As DNA, the CDR3 is TGTGCCATCAGGGGACTAGCGAACTCCTACGAGCAGTACTTC.

The chain couples TRBV28 to TRBJ2-2; 10 positions agree with TRBD2. V lost 7 bases and J lost 4; bases outside the gene matches: 6. Germline CDR1 is MDHEN and CDR2 is SYDVKM. The CDR3 consists of 15 residues. This chain's CDR3 is CASNLAGVVTGELFF. CDR3 DNA sequence: TGTGCCAGCAACCTAGCGGGAGTAGTCACCGGGGAGCTGTTTTTT.

This sequence joins TRBV7-2 and TRBJ2-3; D is unresolved. The CDR3 is 14 residues long. Trimming stripped 5 bases from V and 4 bases from J, with 13 bases between. Germline V gene lookup returns CDR1 SGHTA and CDR2 FQGNSA. In DNA form, the CDR3 reads TGTGCCAGCAGCCCTAATTGGGGTTCAGATACGCAGTATTTT. It specifies CASSPNWGSDTQYF.

The gene calls are TRBV27 and TRBJ2-7; TRBD2 might be the D (5 bases). This CDR3 region has 14 residues. The V and J ends lost 3 bases and 2 bases respectively, with 11 bases between them. Germline V gene data show CDR1 as MNHEY and CDR2 as SMNVEV (reference sequence). In nucleotides, the CDR3 is TGTGCCAGCAGTTTGGTCCGCGGGCCCTACGAGCAGTACTTC. It codes for CASSLVRGPYEQYF.

This clone was seen more than once but under ten times. The J gene is TRBJ2-1, the V gene TRBV27, with TRBD1 as a possible D gene (6 bases). This CDR3 is 14 amino acids long. The V and J ends lost 0 bases and 4 bases respectively, with 7 bases between them. Per germline, CDR1 MNHEY and CDR2 SMNVEV (reference sequence). The CDR3 region has the DNA TGTGCCAGCAGTTTATCGGGGGCGTACAATGAGCAGTTCTTC. This codes for CASSLSGAYNEQFF.

The chain links TRBV5-4 to TRBJ2-7; 9 bases align to TRBD2. The germline gives CDR1 SGHNT, CDR2 YYREEE (reference sequence). The CDR3 has 16 residues. V gave up 4 bases and J gave up 0 bases; unmatched junction bases: 8. The CDR3 nucleotides are TGTGCCAGCAGCCCCGGCGGGGGGGCCGGCTCCTACGAGCAGTACTTC. Protein sequence: CASSPGGGAGSYEQYF.

This sequence joins TRBV29-1 and TRBJ2-4, with 14 nucleotides matching TRBD2. From germline, CDR1 is SQVTM and CDR2 ANQGSEA. The CDR3 consists of 15 residues. Losses at the gene ends were 6 bases for V and 8 bases for J; bases not matched to a gene: 9. The chain's CDR3 is CSVAGTSGSMDIQYF. Here the CDR3 DNA reads TGCAGCGTGGCCGGGACTAGCGGGAGTATGGACATTCAGTACTTC.

The rearrangement uses TRBV4-1 and TRBJ2-7; possible D gene TRBD1, 5 bases. The germline gives CDR1 MGHRA, CDR2 YSYEKL. The CDR3 sequence is 13 residues long. V lost 3 bases to trimming and J lost 7 bases, with 13 bases between them. As DNA, the CDR3 is TGCGCCAGCAGCCAGGCAGACAGTTCGGAGCAGTACTTC. Encoded protein: CASSQADSSEQYF.

V and J are TRBV7-2 and TRBJ2-7; TRBD2 matches at 13 bases. The CDR3 has 15 amino acids. The junction had 6 bases not matched to a gene; V was cut back by 5 bases and J by 5 bases. Per the germline V gene, CDR1 is SGHTA and CDR2 is FQGNSA. DNA for the CDR3: TGTGCCAGCAGCCGGACTAGCGGGAGTATGGACGAGCAGTACTTC. Residues: CASSRTSGSMDEQYF.

The chain carries TRBV28 and TRBJ1-1; TRBD1 is a possible D gene (6 bases). CDR3 length: 16 amino acids. CDR1 MDHEN and CDR2 SYDVKM come from the germline V gene. Trimming took 7 bases from V and 1 from J, leaving 19 bases between them. The CDR3 sequence is CASTPGGAQGNTEAFF. CDR3 nucleotide sequence: TGTGCCAGCACCCCGGGGGGGGCCCAGGGGAACACTGAAGCTTTCTTT.

The rearrangement links TRBV10-2 to TRBJ2-1; 11 bases agree with TRBD2. Trimming took 8 bases from V and 7 from J; bases not matched to a gene: 13. The CDR3 spans 16 residues. Germline loops: CDR1 WSHSY, CDR2 SAAADI. The CDR3 coding sequence is TGCGCCAGCGCCCGCTCTATAGCGGGAGGGCGTAATGAGCAGTTCTTC. It translates to CASARSIAGGRNEQFF.

The chain has TRBV15 and TRBJ1-5, with 10 bases identical to TRBD1. Germline CDR1 is LNHNV and CDR2 is YYDKDF (reference sequence). The length of the CDR3 is 15 residues. V trimming: 9 bases; J trimming: 1 base; junction bases outside the gene matches: 6. CDR3 residues: CATKADRGSNQPQHF. The DNA for the CDR3 is TGTGCCACTAAGGCGGACAGGGGGAGCAATCAGCCCCAGCATTTT.

This clone was seen a single time. The chain recombines TRBV5-8 with TRBJ1-4; possibly TRBD1 for D (5 bases). The CDR3 consists of 13 residues. CDR1 is SGHTS, CDR2 YDEGEE, per germline. Trimming shortened V by 3 bases and J by 4 bases, and 7 bases separated the two germline ends. For the CDR3, the DNA is TGTGCCAGCAGCTGGGACTATAATGAAAAACTGTTTTTT. It translates to CASSWDYNEKLFF. The full variable domain, completed using reference TRBV5-8 and TRBJ1-4, is EAGVTQSPTHLIKTRGQQATLRCSPISGHTSVYWYQQALGLGLQFLLWYDEGEERNRGNFPPRFSGRQFPNYSSELNVNALELEDSALYLCASSWDYNEKLFFGSGTQLSVL.

The rearrangement uses TRBV19 and TRBJ2-3; D gene ambiguous. Germline CDR1 reads LNHDA; CDR2 reads SQIVND (reference sequence). With 7 bases removed from V and 0 bases from J, the gap between germline ends came to 11 bases. This CDR3 is built from 14 residues. The CDR3 protein is CASTPQVSTDTQYF. DNA for the CDR3: TGTGCCAGTACCCCGCAGGTCAGCACAGATACGCAGTATTTT.